The entry below gives a single T cell receptor beta chain sequence along with its context. This sample stems from a study of cytomegalovirus exposure and HLA in healthy donors. The donors were members of the validation cohort comprising over 100 subjects, separate from the roughly 650-subject first cohort. Profiled with immunoSEQ multiplex PCR; TCRdb holds only in-frame clones, not every one. The sample shows some 110,000 clones, approximately 88% of them seen only once. Input material: PBMCs. The TCR originated in a man between 18 and 29 years old in good health and CMV-seronegative.

The CDR3 loop is CASSFRAGGLGELFF. The DNA for the CDR3 is TGTGCCAGCAGTTTCCGTGCAGGGGGCCTCGGGGAGCTGTTTTTT. This chain joins TRBV27 and TRBJ2-2, with 8 bases aligning to TRBD1. V trimming: 3 bases; J trimming: 7 bases; junction bases outside the gene matches: 7. There are 15 residues in the CDR3. Germline CDR1 is MNHEY and CDR2 is SMNVEV (reference sequence).